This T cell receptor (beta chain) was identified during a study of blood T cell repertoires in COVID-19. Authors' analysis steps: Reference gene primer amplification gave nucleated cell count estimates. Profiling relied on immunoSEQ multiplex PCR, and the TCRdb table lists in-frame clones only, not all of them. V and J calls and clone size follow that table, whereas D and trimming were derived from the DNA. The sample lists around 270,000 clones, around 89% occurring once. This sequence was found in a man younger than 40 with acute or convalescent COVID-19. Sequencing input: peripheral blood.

For the CDR3, the DNA is TGTGCCAGTAGTACCGGAGGGGCGACTGAAGCTTTCTTT. It is translated as CASSTGGATEAFF. The chain employs TRBV19 and TRBJ1-1, with a tentative D call TRBD1 (5 bases). V was shortened by 4 bases and J by 5 bases, with 11 bases between the two germline ends. From germline, CDR1 is LNHDA and CDR2 SQIVND (reference sequence). The CDR3 length is 13 residues.